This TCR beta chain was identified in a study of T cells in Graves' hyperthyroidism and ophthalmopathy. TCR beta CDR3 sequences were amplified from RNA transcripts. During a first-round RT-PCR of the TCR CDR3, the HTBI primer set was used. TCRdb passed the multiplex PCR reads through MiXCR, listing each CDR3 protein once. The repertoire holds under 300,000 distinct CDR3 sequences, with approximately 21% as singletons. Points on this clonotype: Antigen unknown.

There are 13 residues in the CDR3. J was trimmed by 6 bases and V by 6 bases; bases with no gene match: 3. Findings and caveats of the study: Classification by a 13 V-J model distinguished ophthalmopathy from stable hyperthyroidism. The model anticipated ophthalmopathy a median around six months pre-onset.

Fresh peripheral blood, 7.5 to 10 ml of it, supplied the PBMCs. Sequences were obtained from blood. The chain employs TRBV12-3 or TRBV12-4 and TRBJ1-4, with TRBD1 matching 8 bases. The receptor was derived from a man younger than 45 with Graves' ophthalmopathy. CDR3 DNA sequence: TGTGCCAGCAGGGACAGGGTTGATGAAAAACTGTTTTTT. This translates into CASRDRVDEKLFF.